This is a list of T cell receptor beta chains from one sample in a study of T cell responses to AZD1222 COVID-19 vaccine. The data were produced by immunoSEQ multiplex PCR, yet TCRdb's version contains in-frame clones alone and is incomplete. The sample shows 100,000 to 150,000 clones, roughly 90% of them seen only once. This sample comprised peripheral blood, obtained on day 0 of AZD1222 vaccination. The receptors here all came from an adult in good health. CDR3s include the opening cysteine and the closing phenylalanine or tryptophan. A D gene is named only where the DNA matches it firmly. Not every row has a clone size; where given, it reads once, few, many or a size class.

d_call	v_call	j_call	clone_size	cdr3_nt	cdr3_aa
-	TRBV30	TRBJ1-1	once	TGTGCCTGGACCATCTCGCCTTTGAACACTGAAGCTTTCTTT	CAWTISPLNTEAFF
TRBD1	TRBV5-4	TRBJ1-2	once	TGTGCCAGCAGCGGACAGGGTCTGGGCTATGGCTACACCTTC	CASSGQGLGYGYTF
-	TRBV7-2	TRBJ1-2	-	TGTGCCAGCAGCCGTCAACAGGCCCGCTACACCTTC	CASSRQQARYTF
TRBD1	TRBV18	TRBJ2-6	-	TGTGCCAGCTCACCCCGACAGGGGGCGTCTGGGGCCAACGTCCTGACTTTC	CASSPRQGASGANVLTF
-	TRBV6-4	TRBJ2-3	-	TGTGCCAGCAGTGAGACAAGTCAAAGGGGAACGAGCACAGATACGCAGTATTTT	CASSETSQRGTSTDTQYF
-	TRBV27	TRBJ1-2	-	TGTGCCAGCAGTTTTAGCCCAGGGCGTAGTGGCTACACCTTC	CASSFSPGRSGYTF
TRBD2	TRBV6-4	TRBJ2-1	-	TGTGCCAGCAGTGAGGTGTTGGAGACTAGCGGGAGAAATGAGCAGTTCTTC	CASSEVLETSGRNEQFF
-	TRBV7-2	TRBJ1-3	few	TGTGCCAGCAGCTCTTGGAATGAGGGGAACACCATATATTTT	CASSSWNEGNTIYF
TRBD1	TRBV28	TRBJ1-1	-	TGTGCCAGCACTTCTGAGGGGACAGGGGGCCCGGGGGAAGCTTTCTTT	CASTSEGTGGPGEAFF
-	TRBV6-5	TRBJ1-2	-	TGTGCCAGCAAAAAGGAGCCTAACGTAAACTATGGCTACACCTTC	CASKKEPNVNYGYTF
-	TRBV30	TRBJ1-5	-	TGTGCCGGATCCAGGGAGGGCAATCAGCCCCAGCATTTT	CAGSREGNQPQHF
-	TRBV4-1	TRBJ1-2	-	TGCGCCAGCAGCCAAGATCATCCGACGGCACGGGGCTACACCTTC	CASSQDHPTARGYTF
TRBD1	TRBV7-9	TRBJ2-5	once	TGTGCCAGCAGCGACGGGACAGTAGAGACCCAGTACTTC	CASSDGTVETQYF
TRBD1	TRBV15	TRBJ2-7	-	TGTGCCACCAGCAGAGTCGACAGGGCCGAGCAGTACTTC	CATSRVDRAEQYF
-	TRBV29-1	TRBJ2-3	-	TGCAGCGTTGGTCGTGATCAGGGGCGCACAGATACGCAGTATTTT	CSVGRDQGRTDTQYF
-	TRBV27	TRBJ2-1	-	TGTGCCAGCAGTTCGGGACGGTCAGTTTACAATGAGCAGTTCTTC	CASSSGRSVYNEQFF
-	TRBV3-1/TRBV3-2	TRBJ2-5	-	TGTGCCAGCAGCCATTCGAAGCCGGGACATTCTCAAGAGACCCAGTACTTC	CASSHSKPGHSQETQYF
-	TRBV7-8	TRBJ1-5	-	TGTGCCAGCAGCCGAAACCGGGACACCCCTAGCAATCAGCCCCAGCATTTT	CASSRNRDTPSNQPQHF
-	TRBV7-7	TRBJ2-2	-	TGTGCTAGCAGCTCCAGTGCCATGACCGGGGAGCTGTTTTTT	CASSSSAMTGELFF
-	TRBV27	TRBJ2-3	-	TGTGCCAGCAGTCGCCTGGGAGATACGCAGTATTTT	CASSRLGDTQYF
-	TRBV27	TRBJ1-6	-	TGTGCCAGCGGACGAGAACCGCATAATTCACCCCTCCACTTT	CASGREPHNSPLHF
TRBD1	TRBV5-1	TRBJ1-6	-	TGCGCCAGCAGCCCAGGGGGCTTGGAACCCCTCCACTTT	CASSPGGLEPLHF
TRBD1	TRBV7-9	TRBJ2-7	-	TGTGCCAGCAGCTCAGGGACAGGACTTAACGAGCAGTACTTC	CASSSGTGLNEQYF
-	TRBV27	TRBJ2-7	-	TGTGCCAGCAGTAGGCACAGCTCCTACGAGCAGTACTTC	CASSRHSSYEQYF
-	TRBV27	TRBJ2-2	-	TGTGCCAGCAGTCGGGACCGCGGGGAGCTGTTTTTT	CASSRDRGELFF
TRBD1	TRBV27	TRBJ2-5	-	TGTGCCAGCAGCGACAGGGACCCCCGGGAGACCCAGTACTTC	CASSDRDPRETQYF
TRBD2	TRBV7-6	TRBJ2-3	-	TGTGCCAGCAGCTTAGCCTGGCGGGGGGCCGGAGATACGCAGTATTTT	CASSLAWRGAGDTQYF
-	TRBV28	TRBJ2-2	-	TGTGCCAGCATGTCGCCGAACACCGGGGAGCTGTTTTTT	CASMSPNTGELFF
-	TRBV12-5	TRBJ1-1	-	TGTGCTAGTGGGAGGGAGACTGAAGCTTTCTTT	CASGRETEAFF
-	TRBV15	TRBJ1-5	-	TGTGCCACCAGCAGAGAGACAGAAGATCAGCCCCAGCATTTT	CATSRETEDQPQHF
-	TRBV19	TRBJ1-1	-	TGTGCCAGTAGTATCCTTTGGACCGAGAACACTGAAGCTTTCTTT	CASSILWTENTEAFF
-	TRBV10-3	TRBJ2-7	few	TGTGCCGCGGACTATCCGGGGTCTACGGAGCAGTACTTC	CAADYPGSTEQYF
-	TRBV5-4	TRBJ2-5	-	TGTGCCAGCACCCGAGAGAACCAAGAGACCCAGTACTTC	CASTRENQETQYF
-	TRBV5-4	TRBJ1-1	-	TGTGCCAGCACCCGACCCGACGGGGGCCCGAACACTGAAGCTTTCTTT	CASTRPDGGPNTEAFF
-	TRBV7-2	TRBJ1-4	-	TGTGCCAGCAGCTTAGGAGTGGGAGTTTGGGCTGAAAAACTGTTTTTT	CASSLGVGVWAEKLFF
-	TRBV11-3	TRBJ2-7	-	TGTGCCAGCAGCCCCGGGGGTAGCGCGGACGAGCAGTACTTC	CASSPGGSADEQYF
-	TRBV7-2	TRBJ1-2	-	TGTGCCAGCAGCTTAGAAACGATTGTGAGAGGCTACACCTTC	CASSLETIVRGYTF
TRBD2	TRBV7-6	TRBJ2-1	-	TGTGCCAGCAGATTAGGTAGCGGGGGCAATGAGCAGTTCTTC	CASRLGSGGNEQFF
-	TRBV5-1	TRBJ1-3	-	TGCGCCAGCAGCGAGGTTTCTGGAAACACCATATATTTT	CASSEVSGNTIYF
-	TRBV3-1/TRBV3-2	TRBJ2-6	once	TGTGCCAGCAGCCCAGCGTCTGGGGCCAACGTCCTGACTTTC	CASSPASGANVLTF
-	TRBV30	TRBJ1-2	-	TGTGCCCGAGAAACAGGGTGGGACTATGGCTACACCTTC	CARETGWDYGYTF
TRBD1	TRBV30	TRBJ2-1	few	TGTGCCTGGAGCATCCCCGGGACAGGGATCAATGAGCAGTTCTTC	CAWSIPGTGINEQFF
-	TRBV11-1	TRBJ2-7	once	TGTGCCAGCAGCTCGGACGTAACCTACGAGCAGTACTTC	CASSSDVTYEQYF
-	TRBV3-1/TRBV3-2	TRBJ1-1	-	TGTGCCAGCAGCCAAGTGCGGACTCAGGGTTCGAACACTGAAGCTTTCTTT	CASSQVRTQGSNTEAFF
TRBD2	TRBV4-3	TRBJ2-3	-	TGCGCCAGCAGCCGGGCACGGGAGGGGAACACAGATACGCAGTATTTT	CASSRAREGNTDTQYF
TRBD1	TRBV4-3	TRBJ1-6	-	TGCGCCAGCAGCCAGGTTCAGGGGGGTTTACATAATTCACCCCTCCACTTT	CASSQVQGGLHNSPLHF
-	TRBV6-5	TRBJ1-2	-	TGTGCCAGCAGTTACTCTGGATACCACTATGGCTACACCTTC	CASSYSGYHYGYTF
-	TRBV6-4	TRBJ1-5	-	TGTGCCAGCAGCCTCGAGGGGGGGAACCAGCCCCAGCATTTT	CASSLEGGNQPQHF
-	TRBV28	TRBJ1-6	-	TGTGCCAGCAGTTCGGGCGCGACAGGTGGGGGCTCTAATTCACCCCTCCACTTT	CASSSGATGGGSNSPLHF
TRBD2	TRBV5-1	TRBJ2-3	-	TGCGCCAGCAGCTTGGGGCTAGCGGGGACAGATACGCAGTATTTT	CASSLGLAGTDTQYF
TRBD1	TRBV3-1/TRBV3-2	TRBJ2-3	-	TGTGCCAGCAGCCTGAAAAAGTCGGGACAGCGCACAGATACGCAGTATTTT	CASSLKKSGQRTDTQYF
TRBD1	TRBV7-2	TRBJ1-2	-	TGTGCCAGCACCCAAACAGGGGGTGACTATGGCTACACCTTC	CASTQTGGDYGYTF
TRBD1	TRBV30	TRBJ1-5	-	TGTGCCTGGGGCGATCTGGGTCTGGGACAGGGGCCCCAGCATTTT	CAWGDLGLGQGPQHF
-	TRBV28	TRBJ1-3	-	TGTGCCAGCCGGAAGGGGGGCAGGGAAAACACCATATATTTT	CASRKGGRENTIYF
TRBD1	TRBV7-3	TRBJ1-2	-	TGTGCCAGCAGCCCGACGACAGGGGACGTGGCCGGCTACACCTTC	CASSPTTGDVAGYTF
TRBD1	TRBV19	TRBJ2-7	-	TGTGCCAGTAGTCCTCGGGACAGGGGTTTCAGCTACGAGCAGTACTTC	CASSPRDRGFSYEQYF
TRBD2	TRBV4-2	TRBJ2-1	-	TGTGCCAGCAGCCGACTACCGGGACTAGCGGCCGACAATGAGCAGTTCTTC	CASSRLPGLAADNEQFF
TRBD2	TRBV7-2	TRBJ2-5	-	TGTGCCAGCAGTCATCAGACTAGCGGGTTAGAGACCCAGTACTTC	CASSHQTSGLETQYF
TRBD2	TRBV18	TRBJ2-1	-	TGTGCCAGCTCACAGCTAGCGGGGGGGAACAATGAGCAGTTCTTC	CASSQLAGGNNEQFF
-	TRBV6-2/TRBV6-3	TRBJ2-3	-	TGTGCCAGCAGTTACGGGGGGTTCTATCCAGATACGCAGTATTTT	CASSYGGFYPDTQYF